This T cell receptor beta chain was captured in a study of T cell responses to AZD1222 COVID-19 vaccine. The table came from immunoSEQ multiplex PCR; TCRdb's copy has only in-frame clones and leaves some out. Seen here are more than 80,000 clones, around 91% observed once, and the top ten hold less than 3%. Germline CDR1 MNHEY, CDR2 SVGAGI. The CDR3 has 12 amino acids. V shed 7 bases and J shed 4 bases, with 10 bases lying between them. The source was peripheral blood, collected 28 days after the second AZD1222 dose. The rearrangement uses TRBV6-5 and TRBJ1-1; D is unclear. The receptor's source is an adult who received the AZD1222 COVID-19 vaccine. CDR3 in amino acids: CASNNGFTEAFF. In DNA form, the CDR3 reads TGTGCCAGCAACAACGGGTTCACTGAAGCTTTCTTT.